This entry concerns a single T cell receptor beta chain. V was clipped by 5 bases and J by 4 bases; unmatched bases: 13. Germline assignment: CDR1 SGHTA and CDR2 FQGNSA. The CDR3 loop spans 16 amino acids. MiXCR was run by TCRdb on the RT-PCR reads, yielding one entry per CDR3 protein. Counted here are approximately 720,000 distinct CDR3 sequences, over 12% occurring once; the ten biggest clones make up 3.6%. The receptor comes from a female donor in good health, serving as a healthy control. The chain employs TRBV7-2 and TRBJ2-5; 7 bases are a match to TRBD2. Sequencing input: memory CD4+ T cells from blood. The CDR3 nucleotides are TGTGCCAGCAGCCTAGATGGGGGGGGGATTATAGAGACCCAGTACTTC. It translates to CASSLDGGGIIETQYF.